This TCR beta chain came from a study of T cells in tumors after PD-1 blockade. The overall study: Patients received pembrolizumab 200 mg every 3 weeks or cemiplimab 350 mg every 2 weeks. Some patients also took daily vismodegib 150 mg during anti-PD-1 treatment. Overall study findings and caveats: Around 45% of tumor TCR clonotypes were also found in blood.

V lost 2 bases, J lost 5 bases, and 12 bases lay in between. Germline CDR1 is MGHRA and CDR2 is YSYEKL. The CDR3 is 14 amino acids. The method was immunoSEQ multiplex PCR; TCRdb's version includes in-frame clones alone and lacks a portion of them. The sample has 14,000 to 15,000 clones, roughly 80% seen once. Comments on this clone: The antigen remains unidentified.

The V gene is TRBV4-1, the J gene TRBJ2-5; TRBD1 or TRBD2 may be the D gene (5 bases each). The clonotype originates from a human donor with basal cell carcinoma. Sequenced material: PBMCs, taken after anti-PD-1 treatment. The CDR3 nucleotides are TGCGCCAGCAGCCAAAAGGTCAGGGACGAGACCCAGTACTTC. Translation: CASSQKVRDETQYF.